This T cell receptor beta chain was profiled in a study of shared clonotypes between healthy human individuals. The wider study: Each donor's CD8 memory used one plate, CD8 naive two, each CD4 subset three.

Trimming took 6 bases from V and 5 from J, leaving 11 bases between them. The CDR3 has 12 amino acids. CDR1 and CDR2 from the germline V gene are SQVTM and ANQGSEA. Sequencing was performed with immunoSEQ multiplex PCR; in TCRdb, only in-frame clones are kept and a portion is missing. The sample lists millions of clones, 85% to 95% occurring once. The sample taken for sequencing was naive CD4+ T cells from PBMCs. Subset given: CD45RA+ positively selected. The source of this sequence is a man younger than 35 in good health. Some clones in this sample may be carry-over from other donors' samples. The V call is TRBV29-1, the J call TRBJ1-5; no firm D call. This CDR3 is CSVGRRDQPQHF. The DNA for the CDR3 is TGCAGCGTAGGACGGCGTGATCAGCCCCAGCATTTT.